Presented here are 13 T cell receptor beta chains from one specimen sequenced in a study of blood T cell repertoires in COVID-19. The method was immunoSEQ multiplex PCR; TCRdb's version includes in-frame clones alone and lacks a portion of them. The repertoire has about 150,000 clones, approximately 86% of them found once; the top ten carry approximately 3.5%. Sequenced material: peripheral blood. Receptor source: a man aged 70 or older with acute or convalescent COVID-19.

The CDR3 DNA follows: TGCGCCAGCAGCCGTCCCGGGACTAGCGGGAGCACAGATACGCAGTATTTT. Its translation: CASSRPGTSGSTDTQYF. The chain employs TRBV5-1 and TRBJ2-3; 12 positions agree with TRBD2. The length of the CDR3 is 17 residues. The V gene's germline CDR1 is SGHRS and CDR2 YFSETQ. V gave up 4 bases and J gave up 0 bases; unmatched junction bases: 6.

This clone came up once. V is TRBV3-1 (or the pseudogene TRBV3-2) and J is TRBJ1-4, with TRBD1 matching over 9 bases. The length of the CDR3 is 18 residues. V trimming: 3 bases; J trimming: 7 bases; junction bases outside the gene matches: 15. The germline V gene encodes CDR1 LGHDT and CDR2 YNNKEL (reference sequence). The CDR3 reads CASSHPGTGPPWVEKLFF. The DNA of the CDR3 is TGTGCCAGCAGCCACCCCGGGACAGGGCCCCCGTGGGTTGAAAAACTGTTTTTT.

The rearrangement joins TRBV5-4 to TRBJ1-2; no clear D gene. The CDR3 contains 12 residues. Germline CDR1 SGHNT, CDR2 YYREEE (reference sequence). V lost 0 bases and J 3 bases, leaving 3 bases between the germline ends. The CDR3 DNA sequence: TGTGCCAGCAGCTTGGCTGACTATGGCTACACCTTC. As protein: CASSLADYGYTF.

V is TRBV5-1 and J is TRBJ2-3, with TRBD1 matching over 7 bases. With 7 bases clipped from V and 0 bases from J, the junction kept 8 bases outside the gene matches. This CDR3 is 15 amino acids long. Looked up from germline, CDR1 is SGHRS and CDR2 is YFSETQ. The CDR3 nucleotides are TGCGCCAGCCGAATCGGGACAGTTAGCACAGATACGCAGTATTTT. Protein: CASRIGTVSTDTQYF.

The gene calls are TRBV2 and TRBJ1-5; no clear D gene. Trimming removed 2 bases at V and 5 bases at J, with 10 bases between. This CDR3 is 14 amino acids long. The germline V gene encodes CDR1 SNHLY and CDR2 FYNNEI. DNA for the CDR3: TGTGCCAGCAGTGAACAAGGGAGGGATCAGCCCCAGCATTTT. Translation gives CASSEQGRDQPQHF.

CDR3 in amino acids: CASSARTSPERDEQFF. In DNA form, the CDR3 reads TGTGCCAGCAGTGCCCGGACTAGCCCCGAGCGGGATGAGCAGTTCTTC. V usage is TRBV6-2 or TRBV6-3 and J usage is TRBJ2-1, with TRBD2 matching 8 bases. The CDR3 has 16 residues. V was clipped by 5 bases and J by 8 bases; unmatched bases: 14. In germline, CDR1 is MNHEY, CDR2 SVGEGT.

The CDR3 DNA sequence: TGCGCCAGCAGTGAGAGGTCCAGGGGCCACGAGCAGTACTTC. This gives the protein CASSERSRGHEQYF. V and J are TRBV10-1 and TRBJ2-7, with D maybe TRBD1 (6 bases). Trimming shortened V by 2 bases and J by 5 bases, and 13 bases separated the two germline ends. The CDR3 spans 14 residues. From germline, CDR1 is WNHNN and CDR2 SYGVQD (reference sequence).

This clone was seen a few times. The rearrangement uses TRBV19 and TRBJ1-5, with no clear D. Germline V gene lookup returns CDR1 LNHDA and CDR2 SQIVND (reference sequence). The CDR3 runs to 15 residues. Trimming stripped 4 bases from V and 2 bases from J, with 12 bases between. CDR3 nucleotides: TGTGCCAGTAGTAGATCCCGGGTCGGCAATCAGCCCCAGCATTTT. This codes for CASSRSRVGNQPQHF.

This chain links TRBV27 with TRBJ2-7; TRBD1 agrees at 9 bases. This CDR3 region has 15 residues. V shed 5 bases and J 6 bases; nucleotides not matched to a gene: 11. From germline, CDR1 is MNHEY and CDR2 SMNVEV (reference sequence). In nucleotides, the CDR3 is TGTGCCAGCAGTGCTACCAACAGGGGGCGGAGCGAGCAGTACTTC. It codes for CASSATNRGRSEQYF.

The rearrangement links TRBV4-1 to TRBJ2-2, with 10 bases lining up with TRBD2. The V segment lost 1 base and the J segment 2 bases; nucleotides outside the gene matches: 10. The CDR3 loop spans 19 amino acids. Germline V gene lookup returns CDR1 MGHRA and CDR2 YSYEKL. CDR3 in amino acids: CASSQATTSGFFNTGELFF. For the CDR3, the DNA is TGCGCCAGCAGCCAAGCTACGACTAGCGGGTTCTTCAACACCGGGGAGCTGTTTTTT.

The V gene is TRBV19, the J gene TRBJ1-4, with TRBD1 identical over 9 bases. CDR1 is LNHDA, CDR2 SQIVND, per germline (reference sequence). The CDR3 has 15 residues. The junction had 4 bases not matched to a gene; V was cut back by 2 bases and J by 6 bases. The chain's CDR3 is CASSISGTGYEKLFF. In DNA, the CDR3 is TGTGCCAGTAGTATATCAGGGACAGGGTATGAAAAACTGTTTTTT.

The CDR3 reads CASSYSAGQQETQYF. The CDR3 DNA reads as TGTGCCAGCAGTTACTCAGCAGGGCAACAAGAGACCCAGTACTTC. The chain is built from TRBV6-5 and TRBJ2-5; the D gene is possibly TRBD1 (5 bases). Germline V CDR1 and CDR2: MNHEY, SVGAGI. There are 15 residues in the CDR3. V dropped 0 bases and J dropped 2 bases, with 10 bases sitting between them.

The chain is built from TRBV6-5 and TRBJ1-2; the match to TRBD1 covers 12 bases. The CDR3 consists of 16 residues. V dropped 2 bases and J dropped 5; count of bases not matched to a gene: 6. CDR1 is MNHEY and CDR2 is SVGAGI in the germline V gene. The CDR3 reads CASSYLGTGGSYGYTF. For the CDR3, the DNA is TGTGCCAGCAGTTACCTAGGGACAGGGGGCTCGTATGGCTACACCTTC.